This T cell receptor (beta chain) stems from a study of blood T cell repertoires in COVID-19. Looked up from germline, CDR1 is SNHLY and CDR2 is FYNNEI. Trimming stripped 1 base from V and 9 bases from J, with 9 bases between. There are 12 residues in the CDR3. Libraries were prepared by immunoSEQ multiplex PCR; TCRdb keeps only in-frame clonotypes and omits some of them. The sample lists 200,000 to 250,000 clones; over 80% were seen once. Material for sequencing was peripheral blood. This receptor was identified in a man aged 25-45 years with COVID-19, enrolled during active disease. The chain combines TRBV2 with TRBJ1-2; D ambiguous. CDR3 DNA: TGTGCCAGCAGTGAAGGAGGAGTAAGCTACACCTTC. Protein: CASSEGGVSYTF.